Included here is one TCR beta chain sequence, with context. The entry originates in a study of blood T cell repertoires in COVID-19. About the study: The United States, Italy and Spain were the sources of the acute and convalescent COVID-19 samples. The cDNA or gDNA used as material had been derived from T cells, B-cell-depleted T cells, or PBMCs.

In the authors' workflow: Amplification from reference gene primers served as the basis for estimated nucleated cell counts. Sequenced by immunoSEQ multiplex PCR; TCRdb stores in-frame clones only, minus some. V and J calls and clone size follow that table, whereas D and trimming were derived from the DNA. Among some 41,000 clones listed, 70% to 90% were seen once. The germline CDR1 and CDR2 sequences are SEHNR and FQNEAQ (reference sequence). The CDR3 runs 12 residues. Trimming removed 5 bases from V and 7 bases from J; junction bases left unmatched: 5. This receptor was identified in a man aged 60 to 75 with active COVID-19. This sequence joins TRBV7-9 and TRBJ2-7, with TRBD2 identical over 7 bases. The sample comprised peripheral blood. The DNA of the CDR3 is TGTGCCAGCAGCGGACTAGAATGGGAGCAGTACTTC. This codes for CASSGLEWEQYF.